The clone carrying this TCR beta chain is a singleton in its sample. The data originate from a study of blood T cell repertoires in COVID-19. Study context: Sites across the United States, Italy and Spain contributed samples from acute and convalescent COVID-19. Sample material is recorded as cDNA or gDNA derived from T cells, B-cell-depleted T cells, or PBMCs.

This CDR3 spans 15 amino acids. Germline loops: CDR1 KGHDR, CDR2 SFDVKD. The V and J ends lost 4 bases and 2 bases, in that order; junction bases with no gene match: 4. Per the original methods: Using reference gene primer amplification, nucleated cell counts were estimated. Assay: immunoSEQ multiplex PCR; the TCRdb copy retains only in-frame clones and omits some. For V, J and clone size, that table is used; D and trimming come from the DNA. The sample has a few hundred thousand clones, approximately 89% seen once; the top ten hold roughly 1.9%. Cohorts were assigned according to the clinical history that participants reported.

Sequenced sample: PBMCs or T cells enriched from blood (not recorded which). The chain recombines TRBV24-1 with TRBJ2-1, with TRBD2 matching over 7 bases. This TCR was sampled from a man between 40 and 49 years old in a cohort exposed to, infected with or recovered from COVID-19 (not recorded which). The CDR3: CATSEGRGTYNEQFF. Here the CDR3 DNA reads TGTGCCACCAGTGAGGGGAGGGGCACCTACAATGAGCAGTTCTTC.